This record concerns one T cell receptor beta chain sequence. This clonotype was counted between two and nine times. Its antigen is still unknown. No base quality information exists; no much larger clone differs at one position. The data stem from a study (dated by TCRdb to 2016 to 2018). Receptors were amplified or captured by RT-PCR. The data were produced on an Illumina MiSeq. TCRdb reprocessed the public reads (quality trimming at Q25 with fastp, clone calling with MiXCR) and kept in-frame beta chains. Every CDR3 protein is listed once, alongside the most common genes and DNA of its rows. Counted in this sample were about 680,000 distinct CDR3 sequences; 12% to 15% of them appeared once. Around 3.3% of the sample belongs to the ten largest clones. The V and J ends are trimmed by 6 bases and 2 bases, leaving 12 bases between them. The germline V gene (reference sequence) sets CDR1 to DFQATT and CDR2 to SNEGSKA. The CDR3 contains 13 residues, cysteine and phenylalanine counted. Solely the CDR3 DNA is kept, with 39 bases framed from the first base.

The source of this sequence is a female donor in good health, serving as a healthy control. This receptor chain uses TRBV20-1 and TRBJ2-3; TRBD1 is possibly the D segment (6 matching bases). Sequenced: memory CD4+ T cells from blood. The CDR3 protein sequence reads: CSADNRATDTQYF. The nucleotide sequence is TGCAGTGCCGATAACAGGGCCACAGATACGCAGTATTTT.